The 30 T cell receptor beta chains presented below share a single source sample, sequenced in a study of CD8 T cells in Susac syndrome. cDNA came from approximately 0.5 to 1 ug RNA primed by random hexamers. TCRdb used MiXCR to reprocess the immunoSEQ multiplex PCR reads, holding one entry per CDR3 protein. Of 170,000 or so distinct CDR3 sequences detected, roughly 92% appear once; the ten largest clones hold approximately 0.094%. Sequencing was performed on CD4+ T cells from PBMCs. The receptors come from a human donor with multiple sclerosis.

The rearrangement joins TRBV6-1 to TRBJ2-3; D remains unclear. CDR1 and CDR2 (germline): MNHNS, SASEGT. CDR3 length equals 16 residues. The V end lost 3 bases, the J end lost 5 bases, and 18 bases lay between the germline ends. The DNA of the CDR3 is TGTGCCAGCAGTGAGGACCCCCTGGATACAGAAGATACGCAGTATTTT. Its translation: CASSEDPLDTEDTQYF.

The chain combines TRBV20-1 with TRBJ2-7, with 7 bases lining up with TRBD1. The germline gives CDR1 DFQATT, CDR2 SNEGSKA (reference sequence). The CDR3 sequence is 11 residues long. The chain's CDR3 is CSWDSTYEQYF. In DNA form, the CDR3 reads TGCAGCTGGGACAGCACCTACGAGCAGTACTTC.

The gene calls are TRBV24-1 and TRBJ2-2, with D possibly matching TRBD1 (6 bases). V was cut by 5 bases and J by 1 base, with 10 bases left in between. Germline V gene lookup returns CDR1 KGHDR and CDR2 SFDVKD. This CDR3 has 15 residues. CDR3 sequence: CATSATGQNTGELFF. In DNA form, the CDR3 reads TGTGCCACCAGTGCCACGGGACAGAACACCGGGGAGCTGTTTTTT.

This chain connects TRBV28 to TRBJ1-5; D is possibly TRBD1 (6 bases). The germline V gene has CDR1 MDHEN and CDR2 SYDVKM. Trimming shortened V by 5 bases and J by 2 bases, and 16 bases separated the two germline ends. The CDR3 extends over 16 amino acids. DNA for the CDR3: TGTGCCAGCAGTGCCATACAGGGTATGGGCAATCAGCCCCAGCATTTT. This codes for CASSAIQGMGNQPQHF.

This chain connects TRBV6-2 or TRBV6-3 to TRBJ1-1, with TRBD1 matching over 7 bases. In germline, CDR1 is MNHEY, CDR2 SVGEGT. This CDR3 is 15 amino acids long. V shed 6 bases and J 3 bases; nucleotides not matched to a gene: 10. The CDR3 loop reads CASREGALGDTEAFF. CDR3 nucleotide sequence: TGTGCCAGCAGAGAGGGGGCCCTAGGAGACACTGAAGCTTTCTTT.

The gene calls are TRBV2 and TRBJ2-1, with D perhaps TRBD2 (6 bases). The CDR3 is made up of 12 amino acids. Germline V lookup: CDR1 SNHLY, CDR2 FYNNEI. The V gene lost 6 bases and the J gene lost 9 bases, with 12 bases spanning the gap. The CDR3 DNA reads TGTGCCAGCAGATCGGTACTAGCTGAGCAGTTCTTC. It is translated as CASRSVLAEQFF.

V and J are TRBV5-1 and TRBJ1-5; the D gene is possibly TRBD1 (5 bases). Looked up from germline, CDR1 is SGHRS and CDR2 is YFSETQ. The CDR3 extends over 15 amino acids. Trimming cost V 0 bases and J 3 bases, with 10 bases left between them. Written as DNA, the CDR3 is TGCGCCAGCAGCTTGGATGGGACTGACAATCAGCCCCAGCATTTT. It codes for CASSLDGTDNQPQHF.

The chain joins TRBV20-1 to TRBJ1-1, with D hard to call. V shed 0 bases and J shed 5 bases, with 10 bases lying between them. This CDR3 is built from 13 residues. Germline V CDR1 and CDR2: DFQATT, SNEGSKA (reference sequence). This chain's CDR3 is CSARDLRVTEAFF. The CDR3 DNA follows: TGCAGTGCTAGAGATCTGCGAGTTACTGAAGCTTTCTTT.

This clonotype was seen just once. The rearrangement links TRBV12-3 or TRBV12-4 to TRBJ1-2; D unclear. V lost 6 bases and J 5 bases, leaving 13 bases between the germline ends. The CDR3 runs 13 residues. The CDR3 bases are TGTGCCAGCAGGGCGACGGGGTATTATGGCTACACCTTC. Its protein is CASRATGYYGYTF.

The gene calls are TRBV5-1 and TRBJ2-2; weak D call: TRBD1 (6 bases). Germline CDR1 SGHRS, CDR2 YFSETQ. This CDR3 has 14 residues. V lost 3 bases and J lost 7, with 13 bases in between. The CDR3: CASSWQQGSGELFF. Here the CDR3 DNA reads TGCGCCAGCAGCTGGCAACAGGGCAGCGGGGAGCTGTTTTTT.

The chain links TRBV29-1 to TRBJ1-2, with 7 bases lining up with TRBD1. V shed 4 bases, J shed 4 bases, and the junction held 3 bases outside the gene matches. The CDR3 has 12 residues. Germline-derived CDR1 and CDR2 are SQVTM and ANQGSEA. DNA of the CDR3: TGCAGCGTTGTACAGGGGATCTATGGCTACACCTTC. Translation gives CSVVQGIYGYTF.

The chain joins TRBV14 to TRBJ2-7; TRBD1 matches at 10 bases. The V gene's germline CDR1 is SGHDN and CDR2 FVKESK. The V segment lost 1 base and the J segment 4 bases; nucleotides outside the gene matches: 4. This CDR3 is 15 amino acids long. CDR3: CASSQARDRGYEQYF. CDR3 coding DNA: TGTGCCAGCAGCCAAGCCCGGGACAGGGGTTACGAGCAGTACTTC.

The chain recombines TRBV11-2 with TRBJ2-2; D may be TRBD2 (6 bases). CDR1 and CDR2 (germline): SGHAT, FQNNGV. This CDR3 is built from 16 residues. Trimming pared 5 bases from V and 1 base from J, leaving 14 bases between. CDR3 protein: CASSPPGLLNTGELFF. The CDR3 bases are TGTGCCAGCAGCCCCCCGGGACTCCTGAACACCGGGGAGCTGTTTTTT.

This chain links TRBV5-1 with TRBJ1-1, with D possibly TRBD1 on 5 matching bases. Germline values: CDR1 SGHRS, CDR2 YFSETQ. V was clipped by 5 bases and J by 0 bases, with 8 bases between them. CDR3 length: 13 residues. As DNA, the CDR3 is TGCGCCAGCAGAAAGGGGTTGAACACTGAAGCTTTCTTT. Translated: CASRKGLNTEAFF.

This clonotype was detected once. This chain uses TRBV7-3 with TRBJ2-2, with 8 bases lining up with TRBD1. The CDR3 is 15 residues long. Per the germline V gene, CDR1 is SGHTA and CDR2 is FQGTGA. Trimming cost V 4 bases and J 3 bases; bases outside gene matches: 4. DNA of the CDR3: TGTGCCAGCAGCTCTGGACAGGGTCACACCGGGGAGCTGTTTTTT. It specifies CASSSGQGHTGELFF.

This chain joins TRBV5-1 and TRBJ1-2, with a weak D call TRBD1 (6 bases). CDR3 length equals 14 residues. Germline loops: CDR1 SGHRS, CDR2 YFSETQ. V was cut by 3 bases and J by 3 bases, with 12 bases left in between. The CDR3 DNA sequence: TGCGCCAGCAGCTCGGGACCAGGGGACTATGGCTACACCTTC. Translating it yields CASSSGPGDYGYTF.

The V and J genes are TRBV6-6 and TRBJ1-1; TRBD1 is a possible D gene (5 bases). Trimming stripped 8 bases from V and 5 bases from J, with 18 bases between. The germline gives CDR1 MNHNY, CDR2 SVGAGI (reference sequence). The CDR3 loop spans 14 amino acids. Written as DNA, the CDR3 is TGTGCCAGCGGGGGTGATTCGCCTGGGACTGAAGCTTTCTTT. It translates to CASGGDSPGTEAFF.

As DNA, the CDR3 is TGCAGCGCCCGGGACAGGGGGCTCTACAATGAGCAGTTCTTC. As protein: CSARDRGLYNEQFF. This rearrangement joins TRBV29-1 to TRBJ2-1; 12 nucleotides match TRBD1. The CDR3 spans 14 residues. Germline trimming cut 7 bases from V and 3 bases from J; bases unmatched to any gene: 4. Germline V CDR1 and CDR2: SQVTM, ANQGSEA.

A note on this clonotype: One junction end does not reproduce the germline sequence, and a read error may be involved. CDR3 amino acids: CASRRQGSEQSF. Written as DNA, the CDR3 is TGTGCCAGCAGACGACAGGGGAGCGAGCAGTCCTTC. This chain connects TRBV7-2 to TRBJ2-7, with TRBD1 matching 8 bases. CDR1 SGHTA and CDR2 FQGNSA come from the germline V gene. This CDR3 spans 12 amino acids.

The V and J genes are TRBV12-3 or TRBV12-4 and TRBJ1-2; D remains ambiguous. Deletions cut 3 bases from V and 5 bases from J, with 13 bases between. This CDR3 spans 14 amino acids. The CDR3 nucleotides read TGTGCCAGCAGTTTCGAGGCGACGCGGTATGGCTACACCTTC. Translating it yields CASSFEATRYGYTF.

V is TRBV20-1 and J is TRBJ2-2; TRBD1 matches 7 bases. The J segment lost 1 base and the V segment lost 3 bases, leaving 2 bases of the junction unmatched. Germline CDR1 and CDR2: DFQATT and SNEGSKA (reference sequence). The CDR3 sequence is 14 residues long. CDR3 protein: CSARRTGNTGELFF. The CDR3 DNA is TGCAGTGCTAGGAGGACAGGGAACACCGGGGAGCTGTTTTTT.

J is TRBJ2-1 and V is TRBV28, with D possibly matching TRBD2 (5 bases). Trimming removed 5 bases from V and 0 bases from J, with 11 bases in between. Per the germline V gene, CDR1 is MDHEN and CDR2 is SYDVKM. The CDR3 has 15 residues. The CDR3 loop is CASSRLKNSYNEQFF. The CDR3 coding sequence is TGTGCCAGCAGTAGACTAAAGAACTCCTACAATGAGCAGTTCTTC.

The CDR3 sequence is CSASQSINQPQHF. CDR3 nucleotide sequence: TGCAGTGCTTCACAGAGTATTAATCAGCCCCAGCATTTT. The chain is built from TRBV20-1 and TRBJ1-5; D is ambiguous. In germline, CDR1 is DFQATT, CDR2 SNEGSKA (reference sequence). Trimming took 5 bases from V and 4 from J, leaving 12 bases between them. The CDR3 is 13 amino acids.

CDR3: CASSLHALAGQDEQFF. The CDR3 DNA is TGTGCCAGCAGCTTACATGCGCTAGCGGGACAGGATGAGCAGTTCTTC. The chain is built from TRBV7-9 and TRBJ2-1; the D gene is possibly TRBD2 (9 bases). The V gene lost 2 bases and the J gene lost 8 bases, with 19 bases spanning the gap. There are 16 residues in the CDR3. Looked up from germline, CDR1 is SEHNR and CDR2 is FQNEAQ (reference sequence).

The chain uses TRBV20-1 and TRBJ2-1; D is possibly TRBD1 or TRBD2 (5 bases each). Germline V gives CDR1 DFQATT, CDR2 SNEGSKA (reference sequence). The CDR3 runs 13 residues. Trimming cost V 5 bases and J 8 bases, with 16 bases left between them. Written as DNA, the CDR3 is TGCAGTGCTCCCCATCTGGGGGTCGATGAGCAGTTCTTC. The encoded protein is CSAPHLGVDEQFF.

The chain joins TRBV9 to TRBJ2-1; D call uncertain. The CDR3 is made up of 15 amino acids. Germline CDR1 reads SGDLS; CDR2 reads YYNGEE. V lost 0 bases and J lost 2, with 9 bases in between. For the CDR3, the DNA is TGTGCCAGCAGCGTAGGTGTAGGCGCCTACAATGAGCAGTTCTTC. This codes for CASSVGVGAYNEQFF.

Here the CDR3 DNA reads TGTGCCAGCAGTTACTCGTCCGATTATGGCTACACCTTC. This gives the protein CASSYSSDYGYTF. This chain uses TRBV6-2 or TRBV6-3 with TRBJ1-2; D not resolved. The germline V and J ends were trimmed by 0 bases and 5 bases, with 7 bases remaining between them. CDR1 is MNHEY, CDR2 SVGEGT, per germline. The CDR3 contains 13 residues.

The rearrangement joins TRBV9 to TRBJ2-3, with D maybe TRBD1 (6 bases). The CDR3 runs to 15 residues. Trimming stripped 3 bases from V and 3 bases from J, with 14 bases between. Germline-derived CDR1 and CDR2 are SGDLS and YYNGEE. This chain's CDR3 is CASSAPRGKTDTQYF. For the CDR3, the DNA is TGTGCCAGCAGCGCCCCGAGGGGGAAGACAGATACGCAGTATTTT.

This clonotype was observed a few times. V and J are TRBV29-1 and TRBJ2-2, with D perhaps TRBD1 (5 bases). Per germline, CDR1 SQVTM and CDR2 ANQGSEA. The CDR3 spans 13 residues. The V gene lost 5 bases and the J gene lost 5 bases, with 12 bases spanning the gap. The CDR3 protein is CSVQRQGTGELFF. As DNA, the CDR3 is TGCAGCGTTCAAAGGCAGGGTACCGGGGAGCTGTTTTTT.

The chain employs TRBV19 and TRBJ2-2, with 9 bases fitting TRBD1. The CDR3 is 14 residues long. V shed 10 bases, J shed 0 bases, and the junction held 3 bases outside the gene matches. In germline, CDR1 is LNHDA, CDR2 SQIVND (reference sequence). The chain's CDR3 is CATGDRANTGELFF. CDR3 nucleotide sequence: TGTGCCACGGGGGACAGGGCGAACACCGGGGAGCTGTTTTTT.